Detailed here is one T cell receptor beta chain. The table lists this clonotype with many counts. Its binding antigen is unknown. No clone much larger than this one lies a single base away; base qualities are absent. This entry is derived from a study of T cell repertoires in cytomegalovirus infection (dated by TCRdb to 2018 to 2020). Study-level background: The HLA type of each donor mattered for the analysis, because public TCR beta signatures pointed to carriage of CMV infection along with the matching HLA type.

The full study reports these points: The ex vivo response was dominated by HLA-C-restricted CMV-specific TCR beta clonotypes, which also provided the single most frequent clonotype in two of eight donors. In both this cohort and an independent approximately 400-donor cohort, the cumulative frequency of public TCR beta family members distinguished carriers of CMV infection plus the relevant HLA type.

Data came from an Illumina HiSeq 1500. TCRdb reworked the public reads: Q25 trimming with fastp, MiXCR clone assembly, productive beta chains retained. Entries that share a CDR3 protein sequence are merged under the most common genes and DNA. Recorded for this sample are 100,000 to 150,000 distinct CDR3 sequences; roughly 9% of them occurred a single time. The ten largest clones take up around 10% of the sample. Sequencing was carried out using PBMCs. The sequence derives from a human donor in good health (CMV status not recorded). Some clones in this sample may be carry-over from other donors' samples.

CDR3 reads: CASSTDRDNSPLHF. The base sequence is TGCGCCAGCAGCACGGACAGGGATAATTCACCCCTCCACTTT. The rearranged chain carries TRBV5-1 and TRBJ1-6; TRBD1 lines up with 8 middle nucleotides. The CDR3 contains 14 residues, cysteine and phenylalanine counted. Solely the CDR3 DNA is kept, with 42 bases framed from the first base. The germline V gene supplies CDR1 SGHRS and CDR2 YFSETQ. The V end gives up 4 bases and the J end 5 bases, leaving 2 bases in the junction not matched to a gene. This CDR3, with the reference TRBV5-1 and TRBJ1-6 proteins standing in past its ends, gives the full variable domain KAGVTQTPRYLIKTRGQQVTLSCSPISGHRSVSWYQQTPGQGLQFLFEYFSETQRNKGNFPGRFSGRQFSNSRSEMNVSTLELGDSALYLCASSTDRDNSPLHFGNGTRLTVT.